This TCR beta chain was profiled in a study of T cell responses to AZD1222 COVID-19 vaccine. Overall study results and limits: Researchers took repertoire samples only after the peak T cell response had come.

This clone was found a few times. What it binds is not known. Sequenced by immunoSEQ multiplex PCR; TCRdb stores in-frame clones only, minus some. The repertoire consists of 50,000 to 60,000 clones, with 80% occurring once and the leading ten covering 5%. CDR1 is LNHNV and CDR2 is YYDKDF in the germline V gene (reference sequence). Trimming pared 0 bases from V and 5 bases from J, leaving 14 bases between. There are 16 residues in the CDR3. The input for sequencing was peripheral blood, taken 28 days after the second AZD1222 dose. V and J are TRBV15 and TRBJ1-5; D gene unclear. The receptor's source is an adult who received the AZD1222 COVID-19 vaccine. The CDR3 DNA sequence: TGTGCCACCAGCAGAGACGGGCAGGCGAGCCATCAGCCCCAGCATTTT. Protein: CATSRDGQASHQPQHF. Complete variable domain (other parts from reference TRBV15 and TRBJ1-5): DAMVIQNPRYQVTQFGKPVTLSCSQTLNHNVMYWYQQKSSQAPKLLFHYYDKDFNNEADTPDNFQSRRPNTSFCFLDIRSPGLGDTAMYLCATSRDGQASHQPQHFGDGTRLSIL.